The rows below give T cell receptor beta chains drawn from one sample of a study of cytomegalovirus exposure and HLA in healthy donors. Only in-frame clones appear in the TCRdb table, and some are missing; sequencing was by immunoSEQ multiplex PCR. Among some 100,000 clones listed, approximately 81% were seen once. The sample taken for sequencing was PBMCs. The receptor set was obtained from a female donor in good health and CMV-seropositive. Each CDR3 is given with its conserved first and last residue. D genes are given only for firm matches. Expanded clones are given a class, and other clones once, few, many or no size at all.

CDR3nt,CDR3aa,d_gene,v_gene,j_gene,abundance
TGTGCCAGCAGAGTCATGATAGGCAATCAGCCCCAGCATTTT,CASRVMIGNQPQHF,-,TRBV6-5,TRBJ1-5,-
TGCGCCAGCAGCATCGAGGTCCTCAATGCGCAGTTCTTC,CASSIEVLNAQFF,-,TRBV5-1,TRBJ2-1,-
TGTGCCAGTAGGAGGACTGTCCTCAACACAGATACGCAGTATTTT,CASRRTVLNTDTQYF,-,TRBV19,TRBJ2-3,once
TGTGCCAGCAGCTTAGGGAGGGTGGGAGCCAAAAACATTCAGTACTTC,CASSLGRVGAKNIQYF,-,TRBV7-2,TRBJ2-4,-
TGCGCCAGCAGCCAAGAGAGCTCCTACAATGAGCAGTTCTTC,CASSQESSYNEQFF,-,TRBV4-3,TRBJ2-1,-
TGTGCCATCAGTGAGGGAGGGTTAACAGCCGAGCCCCAGTACTTC,CAISEGGLTAEPQYF,-,TRBV10-3,TRBJ2-5,-
TGTGCCAGCGTGGGGATGGGGGGGACAGATACGCAGTATTTT,CASVGMGGTDTQYF,TRBD2,TRBV2,TRBJ2-3,-
TGTGCCAGCAGCTTAGCACCTAGCGGCGGATCAGATACGCAGTATTTT,CASSLAPSGGSDTQYF,TRBD2,TRBV7-2,TRBJ2-3,-
TGCGCCAGCAGTGCCCTAGCGGGAGGGGCAGATACGCAGTATTTT,CASSALAGGADTQYF,TRBD2,TRBV10-1,TRBJ2-3,-
TGTGCCAGCAGCCTGGGACAGTGGAACACTGAAGCTTTCTTT,CASSLGQWNTEAFF,TRBD1,TRBV11-2,TRBJ1-1,-
TGTGCCAGCAGCTTAATTCCCCCCTCGGACATTCGGAACACTGAAGCTTTCTTT,CASSLIPPSDIRNTEAFF,-,TRBV9,TRBJ1-1,-
TGTGCCTGGAGTGTACGGGAGGGTTTACAGCAGTACTTC,CAWSVREGLQQYF,TRBD2,TRBV30,TRBJ2-7,-
TGTGCCAGCAGCTTAGCAGGGAGCGAGCAGTACTTC,CASSLAGSEQYF,-,TRBV7-6,TRBJ2-7,-
TGTGCCAGCTCCCCCAACGGTATCTACGAGCAGTACTTC,CASSPNGIYEQYF,-,TRBV18,TRBJ2-7,-
TGCGCCAGCAGCTCCCATGAGGGGGAGGGGAGGCTCTACGAGCAGTACTTC,CASSSHEGEGRLYEQYF,-,TRBV5-1,TRBJ2-7,-
TGTGCCACTACAGCCTCTGGAAACACCATATATTTT,CATTASGNTIYF,-,TRBV4-2,TRBJ1-3,-
TGTGCCAGCAGCCTAGGACTAGCGGGACTCTACAATGAGCAGTTCTTC,CASSLGLAGLYNEQFF,TRBD2,TRBV7-2,TRBJ2-1,-
TGTGCCAGCAGCTCCCGTGAAGGGGTGCGTGGAAACACCATATATTTT,CASSSREGVRGNTIYF,-,TRBV7-2,TRBJ1-3,-
TGTGCCAGCAGCTACCGGACAGGGTACACAGATACGCAGTATTTT,CASSYRTGYTDTQYF,TRBD1,TRBV13,TRBJ2-3,-
TGTGCCAGTAAGGCAGGGCCCAACACCGGGGAGCTGTTTTTT,CASKAGPNTGELFF,-,TRBV19,TRBJ2-2,-
TGCAGCGTTAGGGGACAGGCTCCCTACGAGCAGTACTTC,CSVRGQAPYEQYF,TRBD1,TRBV29-1,TRBJ2-7,-
TGTGCCAGCAGCCAGCCGGGAGGGCATGAGCAGTTCTTC,CASSQPGGHEQFF,TRBD2,TRBV7-9,TRBJ2-1,once
TGCGCCAGCAGCTTGAGGGACAGCCAAGAGACCCAGTACTTC,CASSLRDSQETQYF,TRBD1,TRBV5-1,TRBJ2-5,-
TGTGCCAGCAGCCTGGGACAGGGCCTAGCCAAAAACATTCAGTACTTC,CASSLGQGLAKNIQYF,TRBD1,TRBV7-6,TRBJ2-4,once
TGCGCCAGCAGCTCCTCGGGGACTCGGGGGGATACGCAGTATTTT,CASSSSGTRGDTQYF,-,TRBV5-1,TRBJ2-3,-